The source of this T cell receptor beta chain is a study of spatial heterogeneity in lung cancer. Judged by abundance, this clonotype is medium-sized. Time point noted: sample taken at primary tumor resection. Whole RNA, isolated from tumor, nontumor lung or frozen PBMC, was sequenced without prior sorting. The approximately 67 donors had untreated early-stage non-small cell lung cancer. TCRdb reanalysed the 5' RACE reads using MiXCR and keeps one entry per CDR3 protein. The profile shows about 12,000 distinct CDR3 sequences, 6.2% of them singletons. Germline V lookup: CDR1 DFQATT, CDR2 SNEGSKA (reference sequence). Trimming at V came to 6 bases and at J to 4 bases, leaving 8 bases not matched to a gene. This CDR3 has 13 residues.

This TCR was sampled from a male donor with early-stage non-small cell lung cancer. This chain links TRBV20-1 with TRBJ2-5; 7 nucleotides line up with TRBD2. The sequenced sample was normal lung tissue next to the tumor, obtained at surgery. The CDR3 sequence: CSAPTSRRETQYF. CDR3 in DNA: TGCAGTGCCCCGACTAGCCGGAGAGAGACCCAGTACTTC.